This T cell receptor (beta chain) was documented in a study of cytomegalovirus exposure and HLA in healthy donors. Germline assignment: CDR1 MDHEN and CDR2 SYDVKM. The V end was cut by 1 base, the J end by 8 bases, with 11 bases between. The CDR3 loop spans 13 amino acids. Amplification used 60 Vbeta primers and 13 Jbeta primers. Measured with immunoSEQ multiplex PCR; TCRdb has only the in-frame clones, and not every one. Of under 90,000 clones in the sample, 65% to 75% were seen once. What was sequenced was PBMCs. The clonotype comes from a man in his forties in good health and CMV-seropositive. This chain links TRBV28 with TRBJ1-2; D possibly corresponds to TRBD1 (5 bases). The CDR3 bases are TGTGCCAGCAGTTTATCTCCAGGGAGGGGCTACACCTTC. Translation: CASSLSPGRGYTF.